The T cell receptor (beta chain) described here comes from a study of T cell responses to AZD1222 COVID-19 vaccine. TCRdb's table, derived via immunoSEQ multiplex PCR, lists solely in-frame clones and lacks some. The sample shows tens of thousands of clones, 85% to 90% of them seen only once. Second-dose intervals near 4 or 12 weeks were combined. Whole-study findings and limits: There were mostly white British donors and more females than males, and clonal diversity was possibly underestimated.

The CDR3 is 16 amino acids. The ends were cut back, 6 bases at V and 0 bases at J, with 17 bases in the middle. CDR1 and CDR2 (germline): SEHNR, FQNEAQ (reference sequence). A word on this clone: The antigen remains unidentified.

The origin of this receptor is an adult who received the AZD1222 COVID-19 vaccine. This chain joins TRBV7-9 and TRBJ2-5; D is possibly TRBD1 (5 bases). Sequenced here: peripheral blood, sampled 28 days after the second AZD1222 dose. The CDR3 coding sequence is TGTGCCAGCAGTGGGTCCTCAGGGATTTACCAAGAGACCCAGTACTTC. It translates to CASSGSSGIYQETQYF.